This T cell receptor beta chain is from a study of cytomegalovirus exposure and HLA in healthy donors. Broader study findings: Follow-up analysis seemed to connect common viral pathogens with several of the most significant clusters identified. What TCR beta sequences reportedly achieved was accurate prediction of HLA-A and HLA-B alleles in most subjects.

The V and J ends lost 0 bases and 0 bases respectively, with 9 bases between them. Germline V gene sequence: CDR1 SGHAT, CDR2 FQNNGV. The length of the CDR3 is 15 residues. About this clone: Its antigen is undetermined.

All donors participated as healthy donors of bone marrow. Amplification used 60 Vbeta primers and 13 Jbeta primers. Sequenced by immunoSEQ multiplex PCR; TCRdb stores in-frame clones only, minus some. This table holds around 180,000 clones, roughly 80% found once. Sequencing was performed on PBMCs. The chain couples TRBV11-2 to TRBJ2-7; D not certain. The source of this sequence is a woman in her forties or fifties in good health and CMV-seronegative. For the CDR3, the DNA is TGTGCCAGCAGCTTAGATCCGGTAATCTCCTACGAGCAGTACTTC. Its protein is CASSLDPVISYEQYF.